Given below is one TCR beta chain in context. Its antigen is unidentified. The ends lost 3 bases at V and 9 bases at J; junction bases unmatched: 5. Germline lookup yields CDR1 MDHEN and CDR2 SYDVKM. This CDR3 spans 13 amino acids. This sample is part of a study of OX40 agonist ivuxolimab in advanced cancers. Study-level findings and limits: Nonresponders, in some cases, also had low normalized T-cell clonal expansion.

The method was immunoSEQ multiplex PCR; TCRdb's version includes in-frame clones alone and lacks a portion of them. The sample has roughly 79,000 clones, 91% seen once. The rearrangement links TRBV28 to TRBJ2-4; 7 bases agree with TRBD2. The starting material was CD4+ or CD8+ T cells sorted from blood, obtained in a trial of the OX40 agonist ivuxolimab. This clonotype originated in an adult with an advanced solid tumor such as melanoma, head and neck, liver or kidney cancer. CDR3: CASSFGGRGIQYF. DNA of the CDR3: TGTGCCAGCAGTTTCGGGGGGAGAGGCATTCAGTACTTC.